Each of the 6 T cell receptor beta chains below was sequenced from the same sample in a study of T cell repertoires in cytomegalovirus infection. One entry per CDR3 protein, called by TCRdb with MiXCR from the reads. The table shows just over 150,000 distinct CDR3 sequences, with 20% to 25% occurring only once. The sample consisted of PBMCs. Source of these receptors: a human donor in good health (CMV status not recorded). Some clones in this sample may be carry-over from other donors' samples.

This clonotype came up a few times. The chain couples TRBV7-9 to TRBJ1-2; D is possibly TRBD1 (5 bases). This CDR3 has 14 amino acids. The ends were cut back, 4 bases at V and 0 bases at J, with 9 bases in the middle. Per germline, CDR1 SEHNR and CDR2 FQNEAQ (reference sequence). CDR3 nucleotide sequence: TGTGCCAGCAGCTCTGACAGCTCTAACTATGGCTACACCTTC. This sequence encodes CASSSDSSNYGYTF.

This clonotype was seen more than once but under ten times. The V and J genes are TRBV9 and TRBJ2-5; D is perhaps TRBD2 (6 bases). Trimming removed 3 bases from V and 1 base from J, with 16 bases in between. CDR1 is SGDLS and CDR2 is YYNGEE in the germline V gene. CDR3 size: 16 residues. The CDR3 region has the DNA TGTGCCAGCAGCGCCCGAGAGGGTAGCGGCCAAGAGACCCAGTACTTC. It specifies CASSAREGSGQETQYF.

The chain combines TRBV28 with TRBJ1-1; maybe TRBD1 (5 bases). Per germline, CDR1 MDHEN and CDR2 SYDVKM. The CDR3 sequence is 14 residues long. V shed 8 bases and J shed 4 bases, with 17 bases lying between them. As DNA, the CDR3 is TGTGCCAGCGTCGGGGGGGTGAGGTTCACTGAAGCTTTCTTT. Protein sequence: CASVGGVRFTEAFF. Drawing the rest from reference TRBV28 and TRBJ1-1, the complete variable domain is DVKVTQSSRYLVKRTGEKVFLECVQDMDHENMFWYRQDPGLGLRLIYFSYDVKMKEKGDIPEGYSVSREKKERFSLILESASTNQTSMYLCASVGGVRFTEAFFGQGTRLTVV.

The gene calls are TRBV7-6 and TRBJ2-1; D is perhaps TRBD1 (5 bases). The CDR3 length is 15 residues. Germline V gives CDR1 SGHVS, CDR2 FNYEAQ. V dropped 6 bases and J dropped 2 bases, with 14 bases sitting between them. CDR3 sequence: CASSFSETAYNEQFF. The CDR3 bases are TGTGCCAGCAGTTTTTCCGAGACAGCCTACAATGAGCAGTTCTTC.

This clonotype was seen at least ten times. This chain links TRBV7-6 with TRBJ2-7; TRBD1 matches at 10 bases. The CDR3 consists of 14 residues. Trimming took 5 bases from V and 4 from J; bases not matched to a gene: 5. Per germline, CDR1 SGHVS and CDR2 FNYEAQ. The chain's CDR3 is CASSHGTGEYEQYF. The CDR3 DNA follows: TGTGCCAGCAGCCACGGGACAGGGGAATACGAGCAGTACTTC.

The chain is built from TRBV5-1 and TRBJ2-3; no clear D gene. CDR3 length equals 13 residues. Germline assignment: CDR1 SGHRS and CDR2 YFSETQ. Trimming pared 2 bases from V and 3 bases from J, leaving 7 bases between. CDR3 amino acids: CASSFQETDTQYF. The DNA for the CDR3 is TGCGCCAGCAGCTTTCAGGAGACAGATACGCAGTATTTT.